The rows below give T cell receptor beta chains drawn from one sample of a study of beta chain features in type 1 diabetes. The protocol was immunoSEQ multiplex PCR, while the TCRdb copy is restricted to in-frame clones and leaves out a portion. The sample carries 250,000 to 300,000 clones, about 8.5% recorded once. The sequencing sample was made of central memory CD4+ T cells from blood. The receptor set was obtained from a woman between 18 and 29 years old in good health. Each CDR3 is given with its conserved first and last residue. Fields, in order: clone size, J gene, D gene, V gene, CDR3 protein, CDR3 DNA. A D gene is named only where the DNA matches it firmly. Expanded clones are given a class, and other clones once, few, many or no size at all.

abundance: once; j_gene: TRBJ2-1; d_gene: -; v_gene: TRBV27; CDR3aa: CASSFRLARSYNEQFF; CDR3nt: TGTGCCAGCAGTTTTCGACTTGCCCGCTCCTACAATGAGCAGTTCTTC
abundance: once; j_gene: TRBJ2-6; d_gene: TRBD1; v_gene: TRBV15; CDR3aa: CATSSRDRGTFGANVLTF; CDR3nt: TGTGCCACCAGCAGCCGGGACAGGGGGACCTTTGGGGCCAACGTCCTGACTTTC
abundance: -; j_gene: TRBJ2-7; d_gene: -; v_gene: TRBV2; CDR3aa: CASNQGSIYEQYF; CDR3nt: TGTGCCAGCAACCAGGGCAGTATCTACGAGCAGTACTTC
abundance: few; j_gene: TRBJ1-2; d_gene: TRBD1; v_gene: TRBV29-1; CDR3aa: CSTRTGVDYGYTF; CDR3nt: TGCAGCACCAGGACAGGGGTCGATTATGGCTACACCTTC
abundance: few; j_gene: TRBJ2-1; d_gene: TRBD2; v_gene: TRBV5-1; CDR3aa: CASEPQTSGIYNEQFF; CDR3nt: TGCGCCAGCGAACCTCAAACTAGCGGGATTTACAATGAGCAGTTCTTC
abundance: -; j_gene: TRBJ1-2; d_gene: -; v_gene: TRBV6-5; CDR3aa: CASSYLRDSGYTF; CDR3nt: TGTGCCAGCAGTTACTTAAGGGACTCTGGCTACACCTTC
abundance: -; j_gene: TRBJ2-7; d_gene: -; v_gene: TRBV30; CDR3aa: CAWGIGGAIYEQYF; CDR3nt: TGTGCCTGGGGTATTGGGGGAGCGATCTACGAGCAGTACTTC
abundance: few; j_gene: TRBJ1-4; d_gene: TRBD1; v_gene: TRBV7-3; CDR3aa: CASSVSGTGNEKLFF; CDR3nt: TGTGCCAGCAGCGTGTCCGGGACAGGGAATGAAAAACTGTTTTTT
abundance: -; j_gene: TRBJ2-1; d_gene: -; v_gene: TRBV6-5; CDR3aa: CASSYTSSYNEQFF; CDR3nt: TGTGCCAGCAGTTACACGAGCTCCTACAATGAGCAGTTCTTC
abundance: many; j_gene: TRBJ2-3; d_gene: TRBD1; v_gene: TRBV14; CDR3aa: CASSPLTGLDTQYF; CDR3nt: TGTGCCAGCAGCCCGTTGACAGGGTTGGATACGCAGTATTTT
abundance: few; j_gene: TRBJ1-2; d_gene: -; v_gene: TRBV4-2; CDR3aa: CASSRDTQAGYTF; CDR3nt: TGTGCCAGCAGCCGGGACACCCAAGCAGGCTACACCTTC
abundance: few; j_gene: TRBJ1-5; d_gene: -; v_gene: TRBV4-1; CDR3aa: CASSQDIREKVWGQPQHF; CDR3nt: TGCGCCAGCAGCCAAGACATCCGGGAAAAAGTTTGGGGTCAGCCCCAGCATTTT
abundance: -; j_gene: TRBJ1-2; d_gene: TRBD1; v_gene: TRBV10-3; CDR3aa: CAITGQGAGYGYTF; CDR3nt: TGTGCCATCACCGGACAGGGGGCAGGCTATGGCTACACCTTC
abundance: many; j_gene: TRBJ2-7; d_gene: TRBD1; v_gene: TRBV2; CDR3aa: CASTDRARSYEQYF; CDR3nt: TGTGCCAGCACCGACAGGGCGAGATCCTACGAGCAGTACTTC
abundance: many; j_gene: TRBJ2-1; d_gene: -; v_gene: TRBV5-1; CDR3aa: CASSPGQIPSIKQFF; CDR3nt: TGCGCCAGCAGCCCTGGACAGATTCCCTCAATTAAGCAGTTCTTC
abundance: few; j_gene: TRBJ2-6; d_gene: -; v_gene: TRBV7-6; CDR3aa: CASSLRYSSGANVLTF; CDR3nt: TGTGCCAGCAGCTTAAGGTACAGCTCTGGGGCCAACGTCCTGACTTTC
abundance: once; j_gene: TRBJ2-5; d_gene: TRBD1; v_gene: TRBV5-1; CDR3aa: CASSWGDRAETQYF; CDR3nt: TGCGCCAGCAGCTGGGGTGACAGGGCGGAGACCCAGTACTTC
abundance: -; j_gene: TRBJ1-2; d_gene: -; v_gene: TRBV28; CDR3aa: CASRPQGSYGYTF; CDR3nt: TGTGCCAGCAGGCCACAGGGAAGCTATGGCTACACCTTC
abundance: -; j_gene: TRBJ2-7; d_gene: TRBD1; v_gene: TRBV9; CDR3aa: CASSVGGQGGREQYF; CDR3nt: TGTGCCAGCAGCGTAGGTGGACAGGGGGGTCGTGAGCAGTACTTC
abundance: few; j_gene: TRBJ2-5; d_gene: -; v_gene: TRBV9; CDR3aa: CASSVLQGGQETQYF; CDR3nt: TGTGCCAGCAGCGTACTCCAGGGCGGGCAAGAGACCCAGTACTTC
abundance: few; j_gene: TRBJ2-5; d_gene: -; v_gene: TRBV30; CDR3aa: CAWSSGFETQYF; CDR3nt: TGTGCCTGGAGTTCGGGGTTTGAGACCCAGTACTTC
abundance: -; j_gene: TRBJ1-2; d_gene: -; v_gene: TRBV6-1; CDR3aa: CASSFGQNGYTF; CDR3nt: TGTGCCAGCAGTTTTGGACAGAATGGCTACACCTTC
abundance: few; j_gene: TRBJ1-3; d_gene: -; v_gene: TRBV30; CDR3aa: CAWSELGLGNTIYF; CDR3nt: TGTGCCTGGAGTGAACTGGGGTTGGGAAACACCATATATTTT
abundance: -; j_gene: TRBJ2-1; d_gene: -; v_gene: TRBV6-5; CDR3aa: CASSTRGAEQFF; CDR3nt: TGTGCCAGCAGTACTAGGGGCGCTGAGCAGTTCTTC
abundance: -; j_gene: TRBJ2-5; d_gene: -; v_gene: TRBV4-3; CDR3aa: CASSQDPKETQYF; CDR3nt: TGCGCCAGCAGCCAAGATCCGAAAGAGACCCAGTACTTC
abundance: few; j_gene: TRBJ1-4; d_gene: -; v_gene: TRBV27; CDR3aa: CASSPKTGRNEKLFF; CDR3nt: TGTGCCAGCAGTCCCAAGACAGGAAGGAATGAAAAACTGTTTTTT
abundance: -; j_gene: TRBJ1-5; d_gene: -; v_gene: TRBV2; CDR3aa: CASRPSNQPQHF; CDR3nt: TGTGCCAGCAGGCCTAGCAATCAGCCCCAGCATTTT
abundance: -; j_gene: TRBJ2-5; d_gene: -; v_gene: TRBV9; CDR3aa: CASSRLEGTETQYF; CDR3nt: TGCGCCAGCAGCCGACTAGAAGGAACAGAGACCCAGTACTTC
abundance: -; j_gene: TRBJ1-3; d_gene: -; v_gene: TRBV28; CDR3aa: CASSFGGSGKTIYF; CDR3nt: TGTGCCAGCAGTTTTGGTGGCAGTGGAAAAACCATATATTTT
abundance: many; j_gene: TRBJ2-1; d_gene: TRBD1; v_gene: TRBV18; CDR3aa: CASSPPGRGYNEQFF; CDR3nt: TGTGCCAGCTCACCACCGGGCAGGGGGTACAATGAGCAGTTCTTC
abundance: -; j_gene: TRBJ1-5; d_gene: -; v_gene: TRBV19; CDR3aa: CASSTEIRKQGRQPQHF; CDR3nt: TGTGCCAGTAGTACCGAGATACGGAAACAGGGACGTCAGCCCCAGCATTTT
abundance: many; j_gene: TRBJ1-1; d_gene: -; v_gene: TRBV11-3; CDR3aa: CASSLYTMNTEAFF; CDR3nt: TGTGCCAGCAGCTTATATACTATGAACACTGAAGCTTTCTTT
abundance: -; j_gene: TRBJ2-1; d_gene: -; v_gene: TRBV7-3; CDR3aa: CASSLAGSTSEQFF; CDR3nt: TGTGCCAGCAGCTTGGCCGGGAGTACCAGTGAGCAGTTCTTC
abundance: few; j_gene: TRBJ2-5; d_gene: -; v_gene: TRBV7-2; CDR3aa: CASSLASGEETQYF; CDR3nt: TGTGCCAGCAGCTTAGCGAGTGGGGAAGAGACCCAGTACTTC
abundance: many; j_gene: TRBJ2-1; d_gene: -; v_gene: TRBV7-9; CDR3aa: CASKQFNEQFF; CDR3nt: TGTGCCAGCAAACAGTTCAATGAGCAGTTCTTC
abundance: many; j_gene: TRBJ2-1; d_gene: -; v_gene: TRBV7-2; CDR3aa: CASSLFEEQFF; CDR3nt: TGTGCCAGTAGCTTATTTGAGGAGCAGTTCTTC
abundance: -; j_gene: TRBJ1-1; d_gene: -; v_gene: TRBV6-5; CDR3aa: CASSYRGGNTEAFF; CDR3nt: TGTGCCAGCAGTTACAGGGGAGGGAACACTGAAGCTTTCTTT
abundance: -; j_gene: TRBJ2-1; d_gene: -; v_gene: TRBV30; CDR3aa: CAWGDGSSYNEQFF; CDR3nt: TGTGCCTGGGGGGACGGCAGCTCCTACAATGAGCAGTTCTTC
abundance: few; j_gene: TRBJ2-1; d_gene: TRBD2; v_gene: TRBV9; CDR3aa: CASGAGNYNEQFF; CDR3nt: TGTGCCAGCGGAGCGGGGAACTACAATGAGCAGTTCTTC
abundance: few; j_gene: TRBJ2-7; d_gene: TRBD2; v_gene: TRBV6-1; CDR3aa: CASLDPGLANYEQYF; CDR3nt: TGTGCCAGTCTTGATCCGGGACTAGCGAACTACGAGCAGTACTTC
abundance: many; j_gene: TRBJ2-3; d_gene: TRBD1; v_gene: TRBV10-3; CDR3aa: CAISAGQDTDTQYF; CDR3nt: TGTGCCATCAGTGCGGGACAGGACACAGATACGCAGTATTTT
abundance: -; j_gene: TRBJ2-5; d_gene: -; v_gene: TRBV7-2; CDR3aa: CASSSLVTSQETQYF; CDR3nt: TGTGCCAGCAGCTCGCTGGTGACTTCACAAGAGACCCAGTACTTC
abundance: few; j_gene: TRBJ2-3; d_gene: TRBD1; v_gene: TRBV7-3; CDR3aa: CASSLNRGDTDTQYF; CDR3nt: TGTGCCAGCAGCTTAAACAGGGGAGACACAGATACGCAGTATTTT
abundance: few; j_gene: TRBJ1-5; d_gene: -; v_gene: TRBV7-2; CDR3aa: CASSSSTAGNQPQHF; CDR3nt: TGTGCCAGCAGCTCCTCAACGGCGGGCAATCAGCCCCAGCATTTT
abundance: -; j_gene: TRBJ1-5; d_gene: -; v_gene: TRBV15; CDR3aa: CATRGQANQPQHF; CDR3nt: TGTGCCACCAGGGGGCAGGCCAATCAGCCCCAGCATTTT
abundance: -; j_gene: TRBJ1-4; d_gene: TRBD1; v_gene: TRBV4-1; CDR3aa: CASSPRQGSNEKLFF; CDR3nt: TGCGCCAGCAGCCCCCGACAGGGTTCGAATGAAAAACTGTTTTTT
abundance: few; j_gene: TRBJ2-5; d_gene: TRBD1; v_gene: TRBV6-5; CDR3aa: CASSPRQGLTQYF; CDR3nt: TGTGCCAGCAGCCCCAGACAGGGCCTGACCCAGTACTTC
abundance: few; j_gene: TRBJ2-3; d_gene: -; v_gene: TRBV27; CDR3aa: CASSPAGLQAQYF; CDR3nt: TGTGCCAGCTCACCCGCGGGGCTCCAGGCGCAGTATTTT
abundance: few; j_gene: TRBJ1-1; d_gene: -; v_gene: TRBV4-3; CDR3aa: CASSHPGLENTEAFF; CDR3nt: TGCGCCAGCAGCCACCCCGGACTGGAGAACACTGAAGCTTTCTTT
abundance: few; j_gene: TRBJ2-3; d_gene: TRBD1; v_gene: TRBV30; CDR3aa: CAWSDSRGIDTQYF; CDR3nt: TGTGCCTGGAGTGATTCCAGGGGGATAGATACGCAGTATTTT
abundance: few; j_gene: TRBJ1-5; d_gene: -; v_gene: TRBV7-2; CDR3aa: CASSSELRGPQHF; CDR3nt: TGTGCCAGCAGTTCAGAGCTACGGGGGCCCCAGCATTTT
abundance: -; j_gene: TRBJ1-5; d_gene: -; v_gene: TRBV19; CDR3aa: CASSMQGDQPQHF; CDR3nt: TGTGCCAGTAGTATGCAGGGTGATCAGCCCCAGCATTTT
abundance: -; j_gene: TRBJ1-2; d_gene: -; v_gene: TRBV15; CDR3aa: CATSRDLGNYGYTF; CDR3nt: TGTGCCACCAGCAGAGATCTGGGAAACTATGGCTACACCTTC
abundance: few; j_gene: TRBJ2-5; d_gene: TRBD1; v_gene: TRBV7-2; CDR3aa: CASSPTRGRQETQYF; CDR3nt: TGTGCCAGCAGCCCTACCAGGGGGCGTCAAGAGACCCAGTACTTC
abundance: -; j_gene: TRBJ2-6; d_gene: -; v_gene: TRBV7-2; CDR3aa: CASSLPTANSGANVLTF; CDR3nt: TGTGCCAGCAGCTTACCGACAGCGAACTCTGGGGCCAACGTCCTGACTTTC
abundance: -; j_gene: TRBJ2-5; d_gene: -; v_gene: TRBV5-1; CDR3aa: CASSWRGEQETQYF; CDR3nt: TGCGCCAGCAGCTGGAGGGGGGAACAAGAGACCCAGTACTTC
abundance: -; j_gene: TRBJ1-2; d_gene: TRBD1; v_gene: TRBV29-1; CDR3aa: CSATGTGTGYTF; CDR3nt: TGCAGCGCCACCGGGACAGGGACAGGCTACACCTTC
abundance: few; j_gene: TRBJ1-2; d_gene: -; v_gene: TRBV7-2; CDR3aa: CASSSTGYGYTF; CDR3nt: TGTGCCAGCAGCTCCACGGGGTATGGCTACACCTTC
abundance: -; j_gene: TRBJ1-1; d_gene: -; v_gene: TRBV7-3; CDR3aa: CASSLYAGMGAFF; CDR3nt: TGTGCCAGCAGCTTATATGCTGGGATGGGAGCTTTCTTT
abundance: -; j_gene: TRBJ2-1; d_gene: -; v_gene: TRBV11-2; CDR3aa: CASSLGIRYNEQFF; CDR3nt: TGTGCCAGCAGCTTAGGGATTCGATACAATGAGCAGTTCTTC